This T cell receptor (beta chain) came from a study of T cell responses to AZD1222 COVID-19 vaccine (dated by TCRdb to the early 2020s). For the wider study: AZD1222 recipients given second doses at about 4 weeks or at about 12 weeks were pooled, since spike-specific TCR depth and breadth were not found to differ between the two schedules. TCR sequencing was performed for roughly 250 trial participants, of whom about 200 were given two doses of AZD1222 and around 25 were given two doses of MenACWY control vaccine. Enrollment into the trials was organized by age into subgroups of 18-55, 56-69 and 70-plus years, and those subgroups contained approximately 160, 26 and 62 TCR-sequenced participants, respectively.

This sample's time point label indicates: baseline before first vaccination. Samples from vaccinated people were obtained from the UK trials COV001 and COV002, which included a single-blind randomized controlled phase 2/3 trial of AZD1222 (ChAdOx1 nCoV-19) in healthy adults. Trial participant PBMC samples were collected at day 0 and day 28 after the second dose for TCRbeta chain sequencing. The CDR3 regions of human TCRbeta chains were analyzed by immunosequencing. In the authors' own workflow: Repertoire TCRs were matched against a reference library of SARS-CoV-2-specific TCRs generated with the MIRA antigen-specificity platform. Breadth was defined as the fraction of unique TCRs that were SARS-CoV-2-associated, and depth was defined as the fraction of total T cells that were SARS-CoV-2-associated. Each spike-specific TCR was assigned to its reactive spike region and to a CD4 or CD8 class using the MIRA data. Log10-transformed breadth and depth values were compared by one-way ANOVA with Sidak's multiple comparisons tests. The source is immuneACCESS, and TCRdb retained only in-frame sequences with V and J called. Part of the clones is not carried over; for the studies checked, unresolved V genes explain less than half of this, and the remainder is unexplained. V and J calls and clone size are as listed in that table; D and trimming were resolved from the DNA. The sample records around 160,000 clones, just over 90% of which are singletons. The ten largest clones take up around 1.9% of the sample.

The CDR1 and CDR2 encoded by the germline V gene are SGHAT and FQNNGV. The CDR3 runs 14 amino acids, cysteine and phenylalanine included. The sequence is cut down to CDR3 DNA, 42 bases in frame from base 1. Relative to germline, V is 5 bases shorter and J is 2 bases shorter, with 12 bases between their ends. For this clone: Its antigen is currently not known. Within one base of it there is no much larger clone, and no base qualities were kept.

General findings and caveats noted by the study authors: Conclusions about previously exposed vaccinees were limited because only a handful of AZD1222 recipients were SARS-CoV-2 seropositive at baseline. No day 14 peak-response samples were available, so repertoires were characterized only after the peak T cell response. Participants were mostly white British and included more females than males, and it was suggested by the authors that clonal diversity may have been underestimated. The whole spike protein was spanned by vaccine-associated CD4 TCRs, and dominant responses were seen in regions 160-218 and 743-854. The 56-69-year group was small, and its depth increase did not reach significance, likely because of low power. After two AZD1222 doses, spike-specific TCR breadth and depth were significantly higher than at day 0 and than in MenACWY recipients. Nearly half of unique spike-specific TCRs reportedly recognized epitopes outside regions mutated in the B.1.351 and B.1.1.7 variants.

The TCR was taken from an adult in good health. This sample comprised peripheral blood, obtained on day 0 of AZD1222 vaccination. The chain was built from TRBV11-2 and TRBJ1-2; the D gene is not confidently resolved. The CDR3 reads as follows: CASSPSVSNYGYTF. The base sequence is TGTGCCAGCAGCCCCTCGGTCTCAAACTATGGCTACACCTTC. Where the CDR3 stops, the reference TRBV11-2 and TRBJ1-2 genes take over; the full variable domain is EAGVAQSPRYKIIEKRQSVAFWCNPISGHATLYWYQQILGQGPKLLIQFQNNGVVDDSQLPKDRFSAERLKGVDSTLKIQPAKLEDSAVYLCASSPSVSNYGYTFGSGTRLTVV.